What follows describes a single TCR beta chain. Antigen: not known. This specimen belongs to a study of regulatory T cells in long-lasting Graves disease. The study, taken as a whole, reports: The researchers studied only peripheral blood, not thyroid tissue. Persistent Graves' patients showed less TCR diversity than newly diagnosed ones. Persistent disease showed a preference for TRBV28, TRBJ1-2 and TRBJ2-5.

The authors built TCR beta libraries using iRepertoire HTBI primers and Arm-PCR of CDR3 regions. TCRdb re-analysed the multiplex PCR reads in MiXCR, keeping a single row per CDR3 protein. The sample holds roughly 360,000 distinct CDR3 sequences, roughly 25% seen once. The CDR3 contains 14 residues. Looked up from germline, CDR1 is LGHDT and CDR2 is YNNKEL (reference sequence). Between the trimmed V and J ends, which lost 3 bases and 0 bases, there was a span of 9 bases. Documented time point: persistent/refractory GD, antithyroid drugs over 5 years with positive TRAb. From PBMCs, RNA was extracted and then used to make the TCR library. The guidelines of the American Thyroid Association were the basis for diagnosing Graves' disease.

This specimen consisted of peripheral blood mononuclear cells (PBMCs), obtained when the disease was refractory, from a patient treated with antithyroid drugs. The V gene is TRBV3-1, the J gene TRBJ2-7, with D perhaps given as TRBD1 or TRBD2 (5 bases each). The clonotype originates from a woman aged 40 to 55 with Graves disease. The CDR3, as DNA: TGTGCCAGCAGCCAGGGACCAAGCTCCTACGAGCAGTACTTC. Encoded protein: CASSQGPSSYEQYF.